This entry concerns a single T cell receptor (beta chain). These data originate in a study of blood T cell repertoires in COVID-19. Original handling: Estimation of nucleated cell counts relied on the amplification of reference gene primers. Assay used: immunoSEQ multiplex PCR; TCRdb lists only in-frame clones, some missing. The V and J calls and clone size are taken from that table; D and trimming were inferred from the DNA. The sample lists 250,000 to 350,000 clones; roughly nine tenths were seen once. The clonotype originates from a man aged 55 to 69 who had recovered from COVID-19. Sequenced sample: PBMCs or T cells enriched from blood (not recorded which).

This CDR3 reads CASSYGTASYEQYF. CDR3 DNA sequence: TGCGCCAGCAGCTACGGGACAGCTTCCTACGAGCAGTACTTC. The chain employs TRBV5-1 and TRBJ2-7; the match to TRBD1 covers 7 bases. The ends lost 3 bases at V and 1 base at J; junction bases unmatched: 4. The CDR3 covers 14 residues. Germline V gene lookup returns CDR1 SGHRS and CDR2 YFSETQ.